This T cell receptor (beta chain) was sequenced during a study of blood T cell repertoires in COVID-19. Study processing details: Amplification from reference gene primers served as the basis for estimated nucleated cell counts. Sequencing used immunoSEQ multiplex PCR; TCRdb keeps in-frame clones, though not all of them. The D gene and trimming were derived from the DNA, and the V and J assignments and clone size from that table. The sample has 150,000 to 200,000 clones; around 85% are singletons. The length of the CDR3 is 14 residues. Trimming pared 6 bases from V and 7 bases from J, leaving 15 bases between. The germline gives CDR1 KGHSH, CDR2 LQKENI.

The TCR comes from a human donor with acute or convalescent COVID-19. The donor label of this sample is uncertain. The chain employs TRBV18 and TRBJ1-4; a weak D match, TRBD1 (5 bases). Material: peripheral blood. CDR3 sequence (DNA): TGTGCCAGCTCCCCCTGGGAGGGGTTTGAAAAACTGTTTTTT. Translating gives CASSPWEGFEKLFF.